The 30 T cell receptor beta chains below were found in one sample sequenced in a study of siplizumab effects on memory and regulatory T cells (dated by TCRdb to between 2018 and 2021). Library method: the immunoSEQ multiplex PCR assay. Held by TCRdb, this immuneACCESS table contains in-frame sequences only and omits some clones. Under half of the omission traces to an unresolved V gene where checked; the cause of the rest is unknown. The sample yields approximately 13,000 clones; less than 40% were counted once. The top ten clonotypes cover roughly a tenth of the sample. Antigen specificity for these receptors is unknown. Cells in the mixed lymphocyte reaction were cultured together at 37 degrees C for five to seven days. Sample: CFSE-low (dividing) CD8+ T cells sorted from an allogeneic mixed lymphocyte reaction. These TCRs come from a human donor in good health; the cells came from an allogeneic mixed lymphocyte reaction.

This CDR3 reads CASSTSVRASNYGYTF. In DNA form, the CDR3 reads TGTGCCAGCAGCACCTCGGTGAGGGCTTCTAACTATGGCTACACCTTC. The chain has TRBV9 and TRBJ1-2; D remains ambiguous. There are 16 residues in the CDR3. Trimming shortened V by 4 bases and J by 0 bases, and 16 bases separated the two germline ends. Germline CDR1 is SGDLS and CDR2 is YYNGEE.

Only a few counts were recorded for this clone. V usage is TRBV4-1 and J usage is TRBJ2-7; D remains ambiguous. Germline lookup yields CDR1 MGHRA and CDR2 YSYEKL. V gave up 2 bases and J gave up 1 base, with 6 bases separating them. CDR3 length: 13 residues. The chain's CDR3 is CASSQLRSYEQYF. Written as DNA, the CDR3 is TGCGCCAGCAGCCAATTGCGATCCTACGAGCAGTACTTC.

The chain joins TRBV5-1 to TRBJ1-1; tentative D call: TRBD1 (5 bases). CDR3 size: 12 residues. Trimming pared 3 bases from V and 5 bases from J, leaving 8 bases between. CDR1 SGHRS and CDR2 YFSETQ come from the germline V gene. CDR3 loop: CASSWGNTEAFF. The CDR3 bases are TGCGCCAGCAGCTGGGGCAATACTGAAGCTTTCTTT.

This clone appeared a few times. V is TRBV7-9 and J is TRBJ2-1, with 11 bases lining up with TRBD2. The CDR3 length is 15 residues. Germline V CDR1 and CDR2: SEHNR, FQNEAQ (reference sequence). Trimming removed 5 bases from V and 6 bases from J; junction bases left unmatched: 6. The CDR3 nucleotides are TGTGCCAGCAGCGTGGGACTAGCGGCAATCAATGAGCAGTTCTTC. This codes for CASSVGLAAINEQFF.

This clone was seen a handful of times. The chain employs TRBV19 and TRBJ2-1, with D hard to call. This CDR3 comprises 15 residues. Trimming left V 0 bases short and J 3 bases short, with 9 bases between. From germline, CDR1 is LNHDA and CDR2 SQIVND (reference sequence). The CDR3 is CASSIDGGNYNEQFF. CDR3 DNA: TGTGCCAGTAGTATAGACGGCGGCAACTACAATGAGCAGTTCTTC.

This clone was counted a few times. The chain carries TRBV18 and TRBJ2-7, with TRBD1 identical over 8 bases. With V trimmed by 2 bases and J by 2 bases, 8 bases remained unmatched. The germline gives CDR1 KGHSH, CDR2 LQKENI. The CDR3 has 16 amino acids. CDR3 DNA sequence: TGTGCCAGCTCACCATCGGACAGGGCTACGACCTACGAGCAGTACTTC. Protein sequence: CASSPSDRATTYEQYF.

The chain joins TRBV27 to TRBJ2-1; 10 bases match TRBD2. This CDR3 comprises 14 residues. Losses at the gene ends were 2 bases for V and 8 bases for J; bases not matched to a gene: 3. Germline CDR1 reads MNHEY; CDR2 reads SMNVEV (reference sequence). CDR3 residues: CASSLLAGAYEQFF. As DNA, the CDR3 is TGTGCCAGCAGTTTACTAGCGGGAGCCTATGAGCAGTTCTTC.

This chain connects TRBV5-4 to TRBJ2-6; D possibly corresponds to TRBD1 (5 bases). The ends were cut back, 1 base at V and 0 bases at J, with 14 bases in the middle. Germline assignment: CDR1 SGHNT and CDR2 YYREEE (reference sequence). The length of the CDR3 is 18 residues. DNA of the CDR3: TGTGCCAGCAGCTTGCAGGGATTAAGCCCCTCTGGGGCCAACGTCCTGACTTTC. Protein: CASSLQGLSPSGANVLTF.

This rearrangement joins TRBV6-4 to TRBJ2-7; D uncertain. This CDR3 is built from 17 residues. Germline-derived CDR1 and CDR2 are MRHNA and SNTAGT. Trimming took 2 bases from V and 5 from J, leaving 22 bases between them. The CDR3 nucleotides read TGTGCCAGCAGTGACGACCACACAGTTGGCAGTTTAAACGAGCAGTACTTC. Its translation is CASSDDHTVGSLNEQYF.

This clone is termed medium-sized (0.01 to 0.1%). The rearrangement uses TRBV29-1 and TRBJ2-3, with 7 bases fitting TRBD1. V lost 4 bases to trimming and J lost 2 bases; unmatched junction nucleotides: 3. This CDR3 spans 13 amino acids. CDR1 and CDR2 from the germline V gene are SQVTM and ANQGSEA. The CDR3 is CSVAGQATDTQYF. CDR3 DNA: TGCAGCGTTGCCGGACAGGCCACAGATACGCAGTATTTT.

A single count supports this clone. The genes are TRBV6-1 and TRBJ2-1; D unresolved. The V end was cut by 9 bases, the J end by 4 bases, with 10 bases between. Germline lookup yields CDR1 MNHNS and CDR2 SASEGT. This CDR3 is built from 12 residues. The CDR3 DNA follows: TGTGCCAGTGATGACGGGTACAATGAGCAGTTCTTC. Translation gives CASDDGYNEQFF.

The sample holds a few counts of this clone. The rearrangement uses TRBV7-8 and TRBJ1-1; D might be TRBD1 (5 bases). The CDR3 contains 14 residues. Trimming removed 4 bases at V and 0 bases at J, with 9 bases between. Germline values: CDR1 SGHVS, CDR2 FQNEAQ. CDR3 protein: CASSWGGMNTEAFF. CDR3 sequence (DNA): TGTGCCAGCAGCTGGGGCGGGATGAACACTGAAGCTTTCTTT.

Judged by abundance, this clone is medium-sized. The chain couples TRBV27 to TRBJ2-3; D is uncertain. Per germline, CDR1 MNHEY and CDR2 SMNVEV (reference sequence). CDR3 size: 15 residues. Trimming stripped 3 bases from V and 5 bases from J, with 15 bases between. This CDR3 reads CASSLLGISLDTQYF. CDR3 bases: TGTGCCAGCAGTTTGTTAGGGATATCTTTAGATACGCAGTATTTT.

The rearrangement uses TRBV11-2 and TRBJ2-3, with D unclear. Per the germline V gene, CDR1 is SGHAT and CDR2 is FQNNGV. V lost 0 bases and J lost 0, with 7 bases in between. CDR3 length: 15 residues. Here the CDR3 DNA reads TGTGCCAGCAGCTTAGACGGGTACAGCACAGATACGCAGTATTTT. Its translation is CASSLDGYSTDTQYF.

This clone rates as medium-sized. V gene TRBV21-1 combines with J gene TRBJ1-5. TRBV21-1 is described as a pseudogene. The CDR3 loop spans 14 amino acids. CDR3 residues: CASSFRASYQPQHF. The CDR3 DNA reads as TGTGCCAGCAGCTTCCGGGCCTCCTATCAGCCCCAGCATTTT.

The CDR3, as DNA: TGTGCCAGCAGCCCACGGGACGCCTCTATGGAGGCTTTCTTT. Its translation: CASSPRDASMEAFF. The V call is TRBV4-2, the J call TRBJ1-1; maybe TRBD1 (5 bases). Germline-derived CDR1 and CDR2 are LGHNA and YNFKEQ. This CDR3 comprises 14 residues. V gave up 4 bases and J gave up 11 bases, with 20 bases separating them.

This clone was found many times. The V and J genes are TRBV21-1 and TRBJ2-3; the table's D call, TRBD1, has no DNA check behind it. TRBV21-1 is marked as a pseudogene. This CDR3 region has 21 residues. The DNA for the CDR3 is TGTGCCAGCAGCAAAAGACCCCCCCGCTCCACAGATACGCAGTTTTCTGTTTGGCAGTATTTT. This sequence encodes CASSKRPPRSTDTQFSVWQYF.

The chain joins TRBV4-1 to TRBJ2-1; a possible D gene is TRBD1 (6 bases). Germline values: CDR1 MGHRA, CDR2 YSYEKL. CDR3 size: 14 residues. The germline V and J ends were trimmed by 6 bases and 6 bases, with 15 bases remaining between them. The DNA of the CDR3 is TGCGCCAGCAGTGGGGGACCACAGGGCAATGAGCAGTTCTTC. Encoded protein: CASSGGPQGNEQFF.

This clone was counted between two and nine times. This chain uses TRBV7-8 with TRBJ2-1; TRBD2 matches at 9 bases. The CDR3 has 17 amino acids. Germline values: CDR1 SGHVS, CDR2 FQNEAQ. V dropped 5 bases and J dropped 10; count of bases not matched to a gene: 18. Here the CDR3 DNA reads TGTGCCAGCAGCCCGTGGGGAGCGCGGGAGGGCGGCGGCGAGCAGTTCTTC. This gives the protein CASSPWGAREGGGEQFF.

The V and J genes are TRBV25-1 and TRBJ2-7, with 7 bases fitting TRBD1. The germline V gene has CDR1 MGHDK and CDR2 SYGVNS. The CDR3 is made up of 14 amino acids. J gave up 2 bases and V 6 bases, and 7 bases lay outside the gene matches. CDR3 coding DNA: TGTGCCAGCAGGGACAGGATCTACCCCTACGAGCAGTACTTC. It encodes CASRDRIYPYEQYF.

The chain couples TRBV10-3 to TRBJ1-1; 8 bases agree with TRBD1. V lost 2 bases, J lost 2 bases, and 4 bases stayed unmatched. CDR1 and CDR2 from the germline V gene are ENHRY and SYGVKD. The CDR3 extends over 15 amino acids. CDR3 loop: CAISEGTGLNTEAFF. The CDR3 bases are TGTGCCATCAGTGAGGGGACAGGCCTAAACACTGAAGCTTTCTTT.

This clone was observed a handful of times. The rearrangement joins TRBV7-9 to TRBJ1-5, with no clear D. Looked up from germline, CDR1 is SEHNR and CDR2 is FQNEAQ (reference sequence). Trimming removed 1 base from V and 1 base from J, with 11 bases in between. The CDR3 is made up of 16 amino acids. The DNA for the CDR3 is TGTGCCAGCAGCTTAGGGGAAGGGAAGAGCAATCAGCCCCAGCATTTT. Amino acids: CASSLGEGKSNQPQHF. The variable domain in full, with the rest retrieved from reference TRBV7-9 and TRBJ1-5, is DTGVSQNPRHKITKRGQNVTFRCDPISEHNRLYWYRQTLGQGPEFLTYFQNEAQLEKSRLLSDRFSAERPKGSFSTLEIQRTEQGDSAMYLCASSLGEGKSNQPQHFGDGTRLSIL.

This clone is medium-sized (0.01 to 0.1%) in the sample. The chain uses TRBV13 and TRBJ1-1; TRBD1 might be the D (5 bases). Germline loops: CDR1 PRHDT, CDR2 FYEKMQ (reference sequence). Trimming cost V 0 bases and J 0 bases, with 8 bases left between them. CDR3 size: 15 residues. The CDR3: CASSLGMDMNTEAFF. The CDR3 DNA is TGTGCCAGCAGCTTAGGCATGGACATGAACACTGAAGCTTTCTTT.

This clone was observed at least ten times. The rearrangement joins TRBV13 to TRBJ1-5; D gene unclear. CDR1 and CDR2 from the germline V gene are PRHDT and FYEKMQ (reference sequence). The CDR3 runs to 15 residues. V shed 3 bases and J shed 2 bases, with 11 bases lying between them. The CDR3 nucleotides are TGTGCCAGCAGCTTTTCCCTGGAGGGCAATCAGCCCCAGCATTTT. Translating gives CASSFSLEGNQPQHF.

J is TRBJ2-7 and V is TRBV6-5; a possible D gene is TRBD2 (5 bases). This CDR3 spans 13 amino acids. Between the trimmed V and J ends, which lost 5 bases and 4 bases, there was a span of 12 bases. Germline V gene lookup returns CDR1 MNHEY and CDR2 SVGAGI. CDR3 amino acids: CASSEAALYEQYF. The CDR3 region has the DNA TGTGCCAGCAGTGAAGCGGCCCTATACGAGCAGTACTTC.

This clone showed up just once. This chain links TRBV19 with TRBJ2-3; D unresolved. Trimming took 5 bases from V and 5 from J, leaving 11 bases between them. Per the germline V gene, CDR1 is LNHDA and CDR2 is SQIVND (reference sequence). CDR3 length: 13 residues. The CDR3 protein is CASSLSMGDTQYF. The DNA of the CDR3 is TGTGCCAGTAGTCTCAGCATGGGAGATACGCAGTATTTT.

By its share, this clone is medium-sized (0.01 to 0.1%). The chain uses TRBV25-1 and TRBJ1-2; no clear D. Per germline, CDR1 MGHDK and CDR2 SYGVNS. The V and J ends lost 4 bases and 7 bases respectively, with 7 bases between them. CDR3 length: 11 residues. The CDR3 loop is CASSVYGGYTF. The CDR3 bases are TGTGCCAGCAGTGTATATGGTGGCTACACCTTC.

This clone was found a few times. The rearrangement links TRBV11-3 to TRBJ1-1; D perhaps matches TRBD1 (6 bases). CDR3 length: 17 amino acids. Trimming took off 2 bases at V and 1 base at J, with 17 bases between the two ends. Germline-derived CDR1 and CDR2 are SGHNT and YENEEA. For the CDR3, the DNA is TGTGCCAGCAGCTTACGGGGGGCCCCGCGACAGAACACTGAAGCTTTCTTT. It codes for CASSLRGAPRQNTEAFF.

This chain connects TRBV7-9 to TRBJ2-1; D may correspond to TRBD1 or TRBD2 (5 bases each). This CDR3 has 15 residues. The germline V and J ends were trimmed by 4 bases and 6 bases, with 16 bases remaining between them. From germline, CDR1 is SEHNR and CDR2 FQNEAQ (reference sequence). The chain's CDR3 is CASSSGPLRINEQFF. DNA for the CDR3: TGTGCCAGCAGCTCGGGACCACTCCGGATCAATGAGCAGTTCTTC.

This clone is judged medium-sized. The rearrangement links TRBV27 to TRBJ1-2, with 9 bases matching TRBD1. The V segment lost 2 bases and the J segment 4 bases; nucleotides outside the gene matches: 14. The CDR3 runs 18 residues. Germline-derived CDR1 and CDR2 are MNHEY and SMNVEV (reference sequence). The CDR3 loop is CASSLRVGQGPTSYGYTF. The CDR3 coding sequence is TGTGCCAGCAGTTTACGGGTGGGACAGGGACCTACCAGCTATGGCTACACCTTC.